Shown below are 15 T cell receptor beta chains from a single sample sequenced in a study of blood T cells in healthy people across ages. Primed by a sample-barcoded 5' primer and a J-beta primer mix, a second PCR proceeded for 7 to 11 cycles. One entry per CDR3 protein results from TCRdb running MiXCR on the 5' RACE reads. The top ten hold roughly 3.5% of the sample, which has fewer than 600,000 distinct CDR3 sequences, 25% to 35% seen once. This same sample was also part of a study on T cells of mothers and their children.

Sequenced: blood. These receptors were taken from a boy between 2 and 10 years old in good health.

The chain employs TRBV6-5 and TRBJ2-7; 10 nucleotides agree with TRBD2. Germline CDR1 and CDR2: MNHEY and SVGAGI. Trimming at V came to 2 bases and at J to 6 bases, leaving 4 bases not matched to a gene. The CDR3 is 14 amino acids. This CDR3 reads CASSYLAGALEQYF. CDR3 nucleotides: TGTGCCAGCAGTTACCTAGCGGGAGCACTCGAGCAGTACTTC.

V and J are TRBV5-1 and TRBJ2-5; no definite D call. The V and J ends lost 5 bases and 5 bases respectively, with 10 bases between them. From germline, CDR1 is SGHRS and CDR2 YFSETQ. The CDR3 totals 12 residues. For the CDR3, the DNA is TGCGCCAGCAGTTACACCAGGGAGACCCAGTACTTC. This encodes CASSYTRETQYF.

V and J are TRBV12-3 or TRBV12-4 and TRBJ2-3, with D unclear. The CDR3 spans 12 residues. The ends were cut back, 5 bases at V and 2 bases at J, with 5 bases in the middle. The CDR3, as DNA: TGTGCCAGCAGTGGCGTCACAGATACGCAGTATTTT. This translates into CASSGVTDTQYF.

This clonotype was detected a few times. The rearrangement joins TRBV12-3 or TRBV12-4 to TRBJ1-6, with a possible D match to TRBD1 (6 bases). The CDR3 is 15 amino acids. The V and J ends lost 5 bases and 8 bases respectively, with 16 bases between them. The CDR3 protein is CASSEGGRQDSPLHF. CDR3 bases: TGTGCCAGCAGTGAGGGGGGGCGGCAAGATTCACCCCTCCACTTT.

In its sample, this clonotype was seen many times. The CDR3 DNA is TGCAGTGCTAGGAAGGGTTTGGAGGAAAAACTGTTTTTT. Protein sequence: CSARKGLEEKLFF. The V gene is TRBV20-1, the J gene TRBJ1-4; D not certain. CDR3 size: 13 residues. V was clipped by 3 bases and J by 8 bases, with 13 bases between them. Looked up from germline, CDR1 is DFQATT and CDR2 is SNEGSKA (reference sequence).

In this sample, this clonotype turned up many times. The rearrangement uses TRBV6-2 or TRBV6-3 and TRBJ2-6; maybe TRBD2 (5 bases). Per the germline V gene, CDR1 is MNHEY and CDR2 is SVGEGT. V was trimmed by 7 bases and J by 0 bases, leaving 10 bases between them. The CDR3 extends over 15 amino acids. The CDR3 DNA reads TGTGCCAGCAAGTCTAGCTACTCTGGGGCCAACGTCCTGACTTTC. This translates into CASKSSYSGANVLTF.

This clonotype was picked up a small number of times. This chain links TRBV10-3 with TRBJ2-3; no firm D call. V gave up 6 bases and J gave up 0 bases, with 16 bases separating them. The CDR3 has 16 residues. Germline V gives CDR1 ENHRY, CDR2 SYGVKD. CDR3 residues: CAISATTAVSTDTQYF. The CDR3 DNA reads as TGTGCCATCAGCGCTACGACGGCCGTGAGCACAGATACGCAGTATTTT.

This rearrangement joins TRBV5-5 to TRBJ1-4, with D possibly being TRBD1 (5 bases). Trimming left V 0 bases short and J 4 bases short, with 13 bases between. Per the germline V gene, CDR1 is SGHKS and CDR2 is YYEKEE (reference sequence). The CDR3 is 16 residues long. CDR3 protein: CASSLAVGDRNEKLFF. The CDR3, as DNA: TGTGCCAGCAGCTTGGCGGTAGGGGACCGTAATGAAAAACTGTTTTTT.

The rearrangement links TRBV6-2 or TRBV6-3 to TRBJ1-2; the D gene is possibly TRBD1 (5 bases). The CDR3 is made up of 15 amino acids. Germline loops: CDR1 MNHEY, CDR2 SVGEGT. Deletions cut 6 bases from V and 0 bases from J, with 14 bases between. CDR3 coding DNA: TGTGCCAGCAGAGCCGGGACGGAGGCTAACTATGGCTACACCTTC. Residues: CASRAGTEANYGYTF.

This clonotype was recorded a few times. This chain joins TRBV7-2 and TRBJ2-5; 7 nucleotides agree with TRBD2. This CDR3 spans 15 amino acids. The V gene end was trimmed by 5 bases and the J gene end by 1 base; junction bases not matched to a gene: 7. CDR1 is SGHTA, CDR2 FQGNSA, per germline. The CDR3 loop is CASSRGSGTQETQYF. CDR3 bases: TGTGCCAGCAGCCGGGGAAGCGGGACCCAAGAGACCCAGTACTTC.

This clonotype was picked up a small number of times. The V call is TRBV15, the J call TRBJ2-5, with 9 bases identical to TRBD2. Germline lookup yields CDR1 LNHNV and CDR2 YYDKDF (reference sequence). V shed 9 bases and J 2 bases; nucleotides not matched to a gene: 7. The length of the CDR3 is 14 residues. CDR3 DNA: TGTGCCACTTCGCCCGGACTAGCGCAAGAGACCCAGTACTTC. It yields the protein CATSPGLAQETQYF.

In DNA form, the CDR3 reads TGTGCCAGCAGCCCCCAGTCCAACCTTGGAAACACCATATATTTT. Residues: CASSPQSNLGNTIYF. The chain joins TRBV9 to TRBJ1-3; D unclear. Germline loops: CDR1 SGDLS, CDR2 YYNGEE. The V and J ends lost 4 bases and 3 bases respectively, with 14 bases between them. CDR3 length: 15 amino acids.

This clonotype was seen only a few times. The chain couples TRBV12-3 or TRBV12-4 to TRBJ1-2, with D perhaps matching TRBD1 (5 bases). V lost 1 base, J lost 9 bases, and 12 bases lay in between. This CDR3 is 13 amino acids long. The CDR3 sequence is CASSLETVGSYTF. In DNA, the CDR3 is TGTGCCAGCAGTTTAGAGACAGTAGGTAGCTACACCTTC.

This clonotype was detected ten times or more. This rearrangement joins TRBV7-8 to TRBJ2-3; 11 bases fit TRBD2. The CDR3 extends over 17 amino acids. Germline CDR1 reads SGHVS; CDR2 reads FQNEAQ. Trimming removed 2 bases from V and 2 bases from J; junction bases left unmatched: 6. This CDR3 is CASSLPETSGATDTQYF. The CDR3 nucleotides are TGTGCCAGCAGCTTACCGGAGACTAGCGGGGCCACAGATACGCAGTATTTT.

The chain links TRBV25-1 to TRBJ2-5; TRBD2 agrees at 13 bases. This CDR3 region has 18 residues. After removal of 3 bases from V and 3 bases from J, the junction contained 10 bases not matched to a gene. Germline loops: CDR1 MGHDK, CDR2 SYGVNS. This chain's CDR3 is CASSDNIRTSGGKETQYF. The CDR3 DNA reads TGTGCCAGCAGTGATAATATTCGGACTAGCGGGGGTAAAGAGACCCAGTACTTC.